One and the same sample provided the 2 T cell receptor beta chains below, sequenced in a study of T cell responses to AZD1222 COVID-19 vaccine. Clones were read by immunoSEQ multiplex PCR, and TCRdb kept only the in-frame ones, dropping some. The repertoire consists of about 120,000 clones, with around 89% occurring once and the leading ten covering over 8.5%. The sequencing here drew on peripheral blood, taken on day 0 of MenACWY control vaccination. The receptors stem from an adult in good health.

The chain has TRBV7-2 and TRBJ1-3; D call uncertain. The germline V gene encodes CDR1 SGHTA and CDR2 FQGNSA. V was cut by 1 base and J by 3 bases, with 10 bases left in between. This CDR3 region has 15 residues. CDR3: CASSLGHEIGNTIYF. DNA of the CDR3: TGTGCCAGCAGCTTAGGACACGAAATTGGAAACACCATATATTTT.

The chain joins TRBV6-1 to TRBJ2-7; weak D call: TRBD2 (6 bases). Germline V gene data show CDR1 as MNHNS and CDR2 as SASEGT. V lost 4 bases to trimming and J lost 3 bases, with 19 bases between them. This CDR3 is built from 16 residues. CDR3 sequence reads: CASSVGTSNSVYEQYF. CDR3 DNA sequence: TGTGCCAGCAGTGTCGGGACTTCTAATAGCGTCTACGAGCAGTACTTC.